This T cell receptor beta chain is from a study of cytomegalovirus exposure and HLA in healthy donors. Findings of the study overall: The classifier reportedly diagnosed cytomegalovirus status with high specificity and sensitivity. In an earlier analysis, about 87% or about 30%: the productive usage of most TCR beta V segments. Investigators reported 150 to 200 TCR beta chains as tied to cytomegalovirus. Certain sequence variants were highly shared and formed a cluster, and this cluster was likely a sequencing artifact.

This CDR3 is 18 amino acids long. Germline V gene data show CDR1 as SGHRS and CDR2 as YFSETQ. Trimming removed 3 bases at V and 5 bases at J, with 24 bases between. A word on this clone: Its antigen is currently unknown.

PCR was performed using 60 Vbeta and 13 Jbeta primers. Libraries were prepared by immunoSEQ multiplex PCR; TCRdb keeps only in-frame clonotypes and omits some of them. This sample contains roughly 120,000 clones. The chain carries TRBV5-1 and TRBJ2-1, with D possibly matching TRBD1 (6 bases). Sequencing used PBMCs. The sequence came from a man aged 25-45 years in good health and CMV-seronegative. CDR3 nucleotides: TGCGCCAGCAGCTCCAGATCACTATCGACAGGAATCAACAATGAGCAGTTCTTC. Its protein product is CASSSRSLSTGINNEQFF.